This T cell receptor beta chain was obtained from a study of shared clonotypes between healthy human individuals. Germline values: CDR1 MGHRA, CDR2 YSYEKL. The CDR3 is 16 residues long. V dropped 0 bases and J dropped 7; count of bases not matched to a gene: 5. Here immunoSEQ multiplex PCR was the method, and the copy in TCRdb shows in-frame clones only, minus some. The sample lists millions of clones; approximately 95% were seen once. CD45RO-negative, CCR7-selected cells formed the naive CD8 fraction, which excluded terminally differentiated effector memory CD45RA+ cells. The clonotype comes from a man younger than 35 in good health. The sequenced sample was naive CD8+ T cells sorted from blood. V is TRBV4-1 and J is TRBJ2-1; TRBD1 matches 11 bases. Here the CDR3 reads CASSQDQGQGANEQFF. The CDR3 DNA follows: TGCGCCAGCAGCCAAGATCAAGGACAGGGGGCGAATGAGCAGTTCTTC.